This TCR beta chain appears in the sequencing data of a study of blood T cell repertoires in COVID-19. As for the study in general: COVID-19 samples from acute and convalescent phases originated in the United States, Italy and Spain. PBMCs, B-cell-depleted T cells, or T cells were the source of the cDNA or gDNA that made up the material.

As processed by the authors: Amplified reference gene primers provided the basis for estimating nucleated cell counts. The method was immunoSEQ multiplex PCR; TCRdb's version includes in-frame clones alone and lacks a portion of them. V and J calls plus clone size are reproduced from that table; the DNA served to infer D and trimming. The sample consists of roughly 200,000 clones, approximately 80% of them appearing once. Germline CDR1 reads LNHDA; CDR2 reads SQIVND (reference sequence). The CDR3 has 14 residues. J was trimmed by 3 bases and V by 1 base; bases with no gene match: 3. This TCR came from a woman in her 50s with active or convalescent COVID-19. J is TRBJ2-7 and V is TRBV19; the match to TRBD2 covers 7 bases. The sequenced sample consisted of peripheral blood. The CDR3 region has the DNA TGTGCCAGTAGTATAGGCGGCGGGAGCTACGAGCAGTACTTC. The encoded protein is CASSIGGGSYEQYF.